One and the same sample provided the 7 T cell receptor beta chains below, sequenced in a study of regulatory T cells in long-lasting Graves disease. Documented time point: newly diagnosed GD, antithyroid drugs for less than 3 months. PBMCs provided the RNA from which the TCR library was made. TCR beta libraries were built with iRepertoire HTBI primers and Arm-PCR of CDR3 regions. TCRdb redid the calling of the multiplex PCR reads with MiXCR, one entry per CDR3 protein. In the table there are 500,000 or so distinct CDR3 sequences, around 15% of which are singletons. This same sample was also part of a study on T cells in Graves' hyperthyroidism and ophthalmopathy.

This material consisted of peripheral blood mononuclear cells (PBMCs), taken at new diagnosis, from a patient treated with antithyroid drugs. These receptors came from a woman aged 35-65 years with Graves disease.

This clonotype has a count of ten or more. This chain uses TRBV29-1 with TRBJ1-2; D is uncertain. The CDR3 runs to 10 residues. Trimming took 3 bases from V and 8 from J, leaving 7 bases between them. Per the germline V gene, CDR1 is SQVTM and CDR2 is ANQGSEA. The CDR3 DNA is TGCAGCGTTGAGGAGGGAGGCTACACCTTC. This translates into CSVEEGGYTF.

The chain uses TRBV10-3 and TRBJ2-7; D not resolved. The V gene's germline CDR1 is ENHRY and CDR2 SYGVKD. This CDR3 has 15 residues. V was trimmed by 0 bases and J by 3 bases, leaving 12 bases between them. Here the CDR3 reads CAISESPALSYEQYF. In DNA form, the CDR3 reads TGTGCCATCAGTGAGTCTCCGGCATTAAGCTACGAGCAGTACTTC.

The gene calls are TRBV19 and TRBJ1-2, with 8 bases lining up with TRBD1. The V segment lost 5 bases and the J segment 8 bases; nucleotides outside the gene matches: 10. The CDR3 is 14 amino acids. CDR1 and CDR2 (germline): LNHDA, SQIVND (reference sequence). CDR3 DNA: TGTGCCAGTAGTTCCGAAGGACAGGGCCGGGGCTACACCTTC. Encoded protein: CASSSEGQGRGYTF.

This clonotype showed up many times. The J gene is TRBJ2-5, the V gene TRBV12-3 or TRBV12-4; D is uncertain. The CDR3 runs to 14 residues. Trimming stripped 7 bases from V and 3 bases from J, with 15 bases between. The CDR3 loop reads CASTPGLKKETQYF. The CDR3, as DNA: TGTGCCAGCACTCCGGGCCTAAAGAAAGAGACCCAGTACTTC.

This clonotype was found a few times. This CDR3 reads CASNYIFSGTEAFF. The CDR3 DNA sequence: TGTGCCAGTAACTATATATTCTCTGGCACTGAAGCTTTCTTT. V gene TRBV19 combines with J gene TRBJ1-1, with no clear D. Germline V gives CDR1 LNHDA, CDR2 SQIVND (reference sequence). The CDR3 length is 14 residues. Trimming pared 7 bases from V and 4 bases from J, leaving 16 bases between.

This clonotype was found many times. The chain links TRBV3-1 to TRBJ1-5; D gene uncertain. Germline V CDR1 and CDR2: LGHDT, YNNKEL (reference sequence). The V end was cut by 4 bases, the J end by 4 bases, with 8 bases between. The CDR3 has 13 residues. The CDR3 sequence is CASSLNPNQPQHF. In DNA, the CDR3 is TGTGCCAGCAGCCTCAACCCGAATCAGCCCCAGCATTTT.

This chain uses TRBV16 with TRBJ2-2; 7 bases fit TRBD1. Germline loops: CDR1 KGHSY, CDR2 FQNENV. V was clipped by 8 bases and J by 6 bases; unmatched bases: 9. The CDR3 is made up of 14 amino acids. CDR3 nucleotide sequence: TGTGCCAGCCGGGAACAGGGGCTCGCCGGGGAGCTGTTTTTT. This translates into CASREQGLAGELFF.